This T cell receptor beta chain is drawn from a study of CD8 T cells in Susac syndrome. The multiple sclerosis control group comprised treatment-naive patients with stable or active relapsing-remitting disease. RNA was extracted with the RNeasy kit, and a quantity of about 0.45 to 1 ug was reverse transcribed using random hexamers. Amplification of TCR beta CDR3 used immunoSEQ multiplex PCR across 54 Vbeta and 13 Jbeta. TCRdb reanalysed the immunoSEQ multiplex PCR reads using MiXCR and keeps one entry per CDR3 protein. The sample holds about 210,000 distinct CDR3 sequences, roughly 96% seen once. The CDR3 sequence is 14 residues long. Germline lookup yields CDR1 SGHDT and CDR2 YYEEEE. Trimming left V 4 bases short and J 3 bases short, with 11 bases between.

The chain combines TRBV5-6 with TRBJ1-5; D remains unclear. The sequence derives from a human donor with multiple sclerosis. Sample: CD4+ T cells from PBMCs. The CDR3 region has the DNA TGTGCCAGCAGCGACGGACGGAACAATCAGCCCCAGCATTTT. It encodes CASSDGRNNQPQHF.